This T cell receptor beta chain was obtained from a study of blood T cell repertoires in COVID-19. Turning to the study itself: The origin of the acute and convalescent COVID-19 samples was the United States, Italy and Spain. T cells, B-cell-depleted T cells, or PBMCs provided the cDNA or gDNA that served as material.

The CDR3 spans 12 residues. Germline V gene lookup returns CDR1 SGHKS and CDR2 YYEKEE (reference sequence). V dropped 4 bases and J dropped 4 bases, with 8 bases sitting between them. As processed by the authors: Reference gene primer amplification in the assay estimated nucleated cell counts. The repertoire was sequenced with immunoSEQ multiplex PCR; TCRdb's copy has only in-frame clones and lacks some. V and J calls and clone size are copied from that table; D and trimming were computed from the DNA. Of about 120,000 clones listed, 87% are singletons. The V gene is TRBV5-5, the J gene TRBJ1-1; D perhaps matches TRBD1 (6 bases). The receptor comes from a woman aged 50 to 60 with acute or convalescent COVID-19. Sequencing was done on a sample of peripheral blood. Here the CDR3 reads CASSTGTTEAFF. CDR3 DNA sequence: TGTGCCAGCAGCACAGGGACCACTGAAGCTTTCTTT.